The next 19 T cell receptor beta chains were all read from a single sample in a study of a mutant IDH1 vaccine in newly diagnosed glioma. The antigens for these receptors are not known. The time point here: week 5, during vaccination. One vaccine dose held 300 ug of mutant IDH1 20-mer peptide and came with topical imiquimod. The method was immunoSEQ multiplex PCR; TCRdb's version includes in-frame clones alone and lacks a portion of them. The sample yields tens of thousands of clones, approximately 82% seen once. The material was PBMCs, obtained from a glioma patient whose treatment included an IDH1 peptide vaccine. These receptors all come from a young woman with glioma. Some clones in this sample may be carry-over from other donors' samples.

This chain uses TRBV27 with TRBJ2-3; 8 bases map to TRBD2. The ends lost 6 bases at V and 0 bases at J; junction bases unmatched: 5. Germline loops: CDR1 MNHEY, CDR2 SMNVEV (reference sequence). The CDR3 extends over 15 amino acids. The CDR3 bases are TGTGCCAGCAGGGGACTAGGGGCTAGCACAGATACGCAGTATTTT. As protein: CASRGLGASTDTQYF.

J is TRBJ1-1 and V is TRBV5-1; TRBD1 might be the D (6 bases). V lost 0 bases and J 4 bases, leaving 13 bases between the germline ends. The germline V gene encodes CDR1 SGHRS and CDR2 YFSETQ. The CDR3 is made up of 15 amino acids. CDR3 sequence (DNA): TGCGCCAGCAGCTTGGGGCCACAGGGATCCACTGAAGCTTTCTTT. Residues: CASSLGPQGSTEAFF.

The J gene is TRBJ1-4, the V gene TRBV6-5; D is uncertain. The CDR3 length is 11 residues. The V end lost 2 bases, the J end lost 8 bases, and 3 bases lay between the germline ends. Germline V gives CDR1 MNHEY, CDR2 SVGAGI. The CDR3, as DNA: TGTGCCAGCAGTTACAGGGAAAAACTGTTTTTT. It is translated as CASSYREKLFF.

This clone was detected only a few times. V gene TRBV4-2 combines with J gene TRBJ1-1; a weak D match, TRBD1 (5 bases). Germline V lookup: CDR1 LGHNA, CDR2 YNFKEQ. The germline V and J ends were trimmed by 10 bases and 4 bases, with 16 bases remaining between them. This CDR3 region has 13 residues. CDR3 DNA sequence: TGTGCCACCATGGGACGCCCGGGCACTGAAGCTTTCTTT. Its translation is CATMGRPGTEAFF.

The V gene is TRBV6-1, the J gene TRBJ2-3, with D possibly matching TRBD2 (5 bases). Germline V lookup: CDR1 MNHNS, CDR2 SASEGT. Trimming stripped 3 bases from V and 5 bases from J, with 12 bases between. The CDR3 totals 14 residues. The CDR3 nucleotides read TGTGCCAGCAGTGAGACCCCTGAGGGAGATACGCAGTATTTT. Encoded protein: CASSETPEGDTQYF.

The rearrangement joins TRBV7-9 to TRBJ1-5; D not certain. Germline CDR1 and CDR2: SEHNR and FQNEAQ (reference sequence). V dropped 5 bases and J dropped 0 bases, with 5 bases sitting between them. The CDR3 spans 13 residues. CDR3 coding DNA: TGTGCCAGCAGCCCCGATAGCAATCAGCCCCAGCATTTT. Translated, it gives CASSPDSNQPQHF.

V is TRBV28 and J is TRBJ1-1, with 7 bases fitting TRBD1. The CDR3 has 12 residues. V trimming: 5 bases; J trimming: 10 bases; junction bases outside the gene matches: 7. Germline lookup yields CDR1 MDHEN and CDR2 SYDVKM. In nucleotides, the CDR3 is TGTGCCAGCAGTGCCGGGACAGTGGCAGCTTTCTTT. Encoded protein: CASSAGTVAAFF.

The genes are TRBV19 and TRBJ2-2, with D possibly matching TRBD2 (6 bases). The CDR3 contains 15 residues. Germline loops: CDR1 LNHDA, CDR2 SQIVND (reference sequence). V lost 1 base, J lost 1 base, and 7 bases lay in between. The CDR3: CASSIAGGNTGELFF. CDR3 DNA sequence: TGTGCCAGTAGTATAGCCGGGGGGAACACCGGGGAGCTGTTTTTT.

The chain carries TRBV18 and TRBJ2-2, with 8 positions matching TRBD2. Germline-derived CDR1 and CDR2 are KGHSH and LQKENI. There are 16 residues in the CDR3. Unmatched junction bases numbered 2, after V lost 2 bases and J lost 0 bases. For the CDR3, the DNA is TGTGCCAGCTCACCAGCGGGGGGCACGAACACCGGGGAGCTGTTTTTT. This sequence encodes CASSPAGGTNTGELFF.

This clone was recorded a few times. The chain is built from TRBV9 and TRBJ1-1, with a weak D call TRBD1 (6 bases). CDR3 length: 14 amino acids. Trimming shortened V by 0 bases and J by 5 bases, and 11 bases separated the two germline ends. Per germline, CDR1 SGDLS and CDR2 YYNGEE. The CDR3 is CASSVEGGRTEAFF. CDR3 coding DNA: TGTGCCAGCAGCGTAGAAGGGGGTAGGACTGAAGCTTTCTTT.

The CDR3 bases are TGTGCCAGCAGCCGACGACAGGGGGCTCGGGGAAACACCATATATTTT. Its protein is CASSRRQGARGNTIYF. The V gene is TRBV14, the J gene TRBJ1-3; 10 bases map to TRBD1. The CDR3 spans 16 residues. CDR1 is SGHDN and CDR2 is FVKESK in the germline V gene. Trimming took 4 bases from V and 4 from J; bases not matched to a gene: 7.

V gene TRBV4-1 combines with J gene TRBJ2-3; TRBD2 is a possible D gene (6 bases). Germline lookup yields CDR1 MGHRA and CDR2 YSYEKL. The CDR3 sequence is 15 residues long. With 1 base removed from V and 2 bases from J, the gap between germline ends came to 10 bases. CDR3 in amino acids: CASSQASSATDTQYF. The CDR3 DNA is TGCGCCAGCAGCCAAGCTTCTAGCGCCACAGATACGCAGTATTTT.

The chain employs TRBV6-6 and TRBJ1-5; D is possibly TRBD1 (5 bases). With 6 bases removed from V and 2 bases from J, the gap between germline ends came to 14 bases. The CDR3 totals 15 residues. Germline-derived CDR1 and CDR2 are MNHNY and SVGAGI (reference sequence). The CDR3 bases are TGTGCCAGCAGCCGACAGAGTCAGGGCAATCAGCCCCAGCATTTT. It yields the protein CASSRQSQGNQPQHF.

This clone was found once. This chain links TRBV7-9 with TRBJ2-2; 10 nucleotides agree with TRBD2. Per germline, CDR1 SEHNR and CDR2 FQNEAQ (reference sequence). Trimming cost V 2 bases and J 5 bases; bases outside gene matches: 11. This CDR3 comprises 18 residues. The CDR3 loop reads CASSLRSLAGEGTGELFF. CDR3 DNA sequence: TGTGCCAGCAGCTTACGATCCCTAGCGGGAGAGGGTACCGGGGAGCTGTTTTTT.

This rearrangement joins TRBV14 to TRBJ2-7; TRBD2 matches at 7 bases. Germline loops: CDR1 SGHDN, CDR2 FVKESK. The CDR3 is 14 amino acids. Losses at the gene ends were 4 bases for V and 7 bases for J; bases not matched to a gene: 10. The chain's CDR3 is CASSRSGIAGEQYF. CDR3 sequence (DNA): TGTGCCAGCAGCCGGAGCGGGATTGCTGGAGAGCAGTACTTC.

CDR3 nucleotides: TGCGCCAGCAGCTCCGGACTTATTAACACTGAAGCTTTCTTT. The encoded protein is CASSSGLINTEAFF. The gene calls are TRBV5-1 and TRBJ1-1; D ambiguous. Trimming removed 3 bases at V and 2 bases at J, with 11 bases between. Germline-derived CDR1 and CDR2 are SGHRS and YFSETQ. The length of the CDR3 is 14 residues. The full variable domain, in which reference TRBV5-1 and TRBJ1-1 provide the parts outside the CDR3, is KAGVTQTPRYLIKTRGQQVTLSCSPISGHRSVSWYQQTPGQGLQFLFEYFSETQRNKGNFPGRFSGRQFSNSRSEMNVSTLELGDSALYLCASSSGLINTEAFFGQGTRLTVV.

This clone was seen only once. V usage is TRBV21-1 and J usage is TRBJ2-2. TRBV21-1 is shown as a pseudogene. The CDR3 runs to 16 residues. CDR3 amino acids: CASSSTRRRGAGELFF. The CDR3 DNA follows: TGTGCCAGCAGCTCGACCCGACGCCGAGGGGCCGGGGAGCTGTTTTTT.

The CDR3 protein is CASSLATSANTGELFF. As DNA, the CDR3 is TGCGCCAGCAGCTTGGCAACTAGCGCGAACACCGGGGAGCTGTTTTTT. The chain employs TRBV5-1 and TRBJ2-2, with 7 bases lining up with TRBD2. CDR1 is SGHRS and CDR2 is YFSETQ in the germline V gene. Unmatched junction bases numbered 2, after V lost 0 bases and J lost 0 bases. This CDR3 has 16 residues.

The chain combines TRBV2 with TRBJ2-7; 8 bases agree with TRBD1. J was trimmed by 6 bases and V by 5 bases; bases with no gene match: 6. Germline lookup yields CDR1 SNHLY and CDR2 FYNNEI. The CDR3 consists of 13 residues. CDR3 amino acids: CASSLTGAGEQYF. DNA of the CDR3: TGTGCCAGCAGTCTGACAGGGGCGGGCGAGCAGTACTTC.